Listed below are T cell receptor beta chains from one sample, sequenced in a study of shared clonotypes between healthy human individuals. Clones were sequenced by immunoSEQ multiplex PCR, and TCRdb holds only the in-frame ones, with some missing. The sample consists of about 680,000 clones, roughly 72% of them appearing once. Sequencing input: memory CD4+ T cells sorted from blood. These TCRs come from a woman aged 25-40 years in good health. The CDR3 runs from the conserved cysteine through the conserved F or W. D genes are given only for firm matches. Where a row states a size, it is once, few, many or the class of an expanded clone; other rows omit it.

>NA|12|few|TRBJ2-7|TRBV30
TGTGCCTGGGGCCCCCAAACCTACGAGCAGTACTTC
CAWGPQTYEQYF
>NA|13|NA|TRBJ2-5|TRBV2
TGTGCCAGCAACGGGCAAAGCCCAGAGACCCAGTACTTC
CASNGQSPETQYF
>NA|14|NA|TRBJ1-2|TRBV5-6
TGTGCCAGCAATCTCTTGACAGGAAACTATGGCTACACCTTC
CASNLLTGNYGYTF
>NA|14|NA|TRBJ2-1|TRBV29-1
TGCAGCGTTGGCGACCTAGACTCCTACAATGAGCAGTTCTTC
CSVGDLDSYNEQFF
>TRBD1|17|NA|TRBJ2-7|TRBV2
TGTGCCAGCAGTGCCGGGACAGGGAGAGGGTTCTCCTACGAGCAGTACTTC
CASSAGTGRGFSYEQYF
>TRBD1|16|NA|TRBJ1-1|TRBV7-8
TGTGCCAGCAGCAAATCAGGGGGCGCGAAGAACACTGAAGCTTTCTTT
CASSKSGGAKNTEAFF
>NA|13|NA|TRBJ2-5|TRBV19
TGTGCCAGTAGTAAGGACGCACAAGAGACCCAGTACTTC
CASSKDAQETQYF
>NA|16|NA|TRBJ1-1|TRBV5-1
TGCGCCAGCAGCTTACAGGCCGGGACGGCGAACACTGAAGCTTTCTTT
CASSLQAGTANTEAFF
>NA|12|NA|TRBJ1-5|TRBV29-1
TGCAGCGTTGGGGAGGTCGGTCAGCCCCAGCATTTT
CSVGEVGQPQHF
>NA|15|NA|TRBJ1-1|TRBV4-1
TGCGCCAGCAGCCAAGTTCCGGGTCCCAACACTGAAGCTTTCTTT
CASSQVPGPNTEAFF
>NA|15|NA|TRBJ2-1|TRBV5-1
TGCGCCAGCAGCTCTCCAGTAACGGAGGGCAATGAGCAGTTCTTC
CASSSPVTEGNEQFF
>NA|16|NA|TRBJ2-3|TRBV5-1
TGCGCCAGCAGCTTGGGGCTGGGGTTGGGGTCAGATACGCAGTATTTT
CASSLGLGLGSDTQYF
>NA|14|many|TRBJ2-2|TRBV2
TGTGCCAGCAGTGGTAGGAGAAATACCGGGGAGCTGTTTTTT
CASSGRRNTGELFF
>TRBD2|14|NA|TRBJ2-3|TRBV19
TGTGCCACCCCCCGAGCGGGAGAAGCAGATACGCAGTATTTT
CATPRAGEADTQYF
>NA|14|NA|TRBJ2-7|TRBV6-5
TGTGCCAGAACCAACCGGGTGGGAACCTACGAGCAGTACTTC
CARTNRVGTYEQYF
>NA|16|once|TRBJ1-5|TRBV7-3
TGTGCCAGCAGGAAAAGGGGGAATTGGGGCAATCAGCCCCAGCATTTT
CASRKRGNWGNQPQHF
>NA|17|NA|TRBJ1-2|TRBV25-1
TGTGCCAGCAGTGAATTGGCGACAGCAAGGGGCCTGTATGGCTACACCTTC
CASSELATARGLYGYTF
>TRBD1|14|NA|TRBJ1-2|TRBV28
TGTGCCAGCAGTTACGGACAGGGAATCTATGGCTACACCTTC
CASSYGQGIYGYTF
>NA|15|NA|TRBJ2-6|TRBV19
TGTGCCAGTATGAACCTCGATCCGGGGGCCAACGTCCTGACTTTC
CASMNLDPGANVLTF
>NA|13|NA|TRBJ1-4|TRBV18
TGTGCCAGCTCACCATCCGCTAATGAAAAACTGTTTTTT
CASSPSANEKLFF
>NA|13|many|TRBJ2-7|TRBV14
TGTGCCAGCAGCCTAGTGGGATTCTACGAGCAGTACTTC
CASSLVGFYEQYF
>NA|16|many|TRBJ1-3|TRBV5-8
TGTGCCAGCCGACGTGGATTGGGATACTCTGGAAACACCATATATTTT
CASRRGLGYSGNTIYF
>TRBD2|16|NA|TRBJ2-1|TRBV6-5
TGTGCCAGCAGTTACCTTGCTCTAGCGGGATACAATGAGCAGTTCTTC
CASSYLALAGYNEQFF
>TRBD1|13|NA|TRBJ1-1|TRBV28
TGTGCCAGCACCCCGGGACAGGACACTGAAGCTTTCTTT
CASTPGQDTEAFF
>TRBD2|15|NA|TRBJ2-7|TRBV28
TGTGCCAGCAGTTACCTCTCGACTAGCGGGAGGAAGCAGTACTTC
CASSYLSTSGRKQYF
>NA|12|NA|TRBJ2-5|TRBV11-2
TGTGCCAGCGGCCTACAATTAGAGACCCAGTACTTC
CASGLQLETQYF
>NA|14|once|TRBJ1-5|TRBV6-6
TGTGCCAGCAGTTACTCCTGGGGCAATCAGCCCCAGCATTTT
CASSYSWGNQPQHF
>TRBD2|16|NA|TRBJ2-7|TRBV5-1
TGCGCCAGCAGCTTGACCTTGGCTAGCGGGAGCTACGAGCAGTACTTC
CASSLTLASGSYEQYF
>NA|12|NA|TRBJ2-7|TRBV11-2
TGTGCCAGCAGCTCAGGACTCCTCGAGCAGTACTTC
CASSSGLLEQYF
>TRBD1|13|NA|TRBJ1-1|TRBV2
TGTGCAAACACACAGGGGTTGAACACTGAAGCTTTCTTT
CANTQGLNTEAFF
>TRBD2|14|NA|TRBJ2-7|TRBV19
TGTGCCAGTAGTATAACCGGGACTAGCGTCGAGCAGTACTTC
CASSITGTSVEQYF
>TRBD1|14|NA|TRBJ2-5|TRBV2
TGTGCCAGCACGTCGGACAGGGGACGGGAGACCCAGTACTTC
CASTSDRGRETQYF
>TRBD2|16|once|TRBJ2-1|TRBV7-9
TGTGCCAGCAGCTTTTGGACTAGCGGGACGGTGAATGAGCAGTTCTTC
CASSFWTSGTVNEQFF
>TRBD2|17|NA|TRBJ2-7|TRBV28
TGTGCCAGCAGTCTCCGGCCTAGCGGGAGTTTAGCCTACGAGCAGTACTTC
CASSLRPSGSLAYEQYF
>NA|16|NA|TRBJ2-5|TRBV5-4
TGTGCCAGCAGCTTGAGAGGTATTCTTGGGCAAGAGACCCAGTACTTC
CASSLRGILGQETQYF
>NA|15|NA|TRBJ1-1|TRBV11-2
TGTGCCAGCAGCCAAGATGGTCCCATAAGATCCGAAGCTTTCTTT
CASSQDGPIRSEAFF
>NA|13|few|TRBJ1-5|TRBV5-6
TGTGCCAGCAGCTTGGGGGGGAAGCAGCCCCAGCATTTT
CASSLGGKQPQHF
>TRBD2|15|few|TRBJ2-3|TRBV28
TGTGCCAGCAGTTTACGGCGGGGGGGGTCCGATACGCAGTATTTT
CASSLRRGGSDTQYF
>NA|13|NA|TRBJ2-1|TRBV5-4
TGTGCCAGCAACCGACTAGATCAGAATGAGCAGTTCTTC
CASNRLDQNEQFF
>TRBD1|14|NA|TRBJ1-1|TRBV5-5
TGTGCCAGCAGCTGGACAGGGGTGAACACTGAAGCTTTCTTT
CASSWTGVNTEAFF
>NA|13|NA|TRBJ2-5|TRBV9
TGTGCCAGCAGCGTAATCCCAGAGGAGACCCAGTACTTC
CASSVIPEETQYF
>NA|15|NA|TRBJ2-3|TRBV6-5
TGTGCCAGCAGACGACGAGGCGGGTTTCCAGATACGCAGTATTTT
CASRRRGGFPDTQYF
>TRBD1|14|NA|TRBJ2-5|TRBV19
TGTGCCAGTAGCCGGACAGGAGCACAAGAGACCCAGTACTTC
CASSRTGAQETQYF
>TRBD1|15|NA|TRBJ2-7|TRBV11-2
TGTGCCAGCAGCACCGACAGGGAGTCCTCCTACGAGCAGTACTTC
CASSTDRESSYEQYF
>NA|17|NA|TRBJ1-5|TRBV25-1
TGTGCCAGCAGTGGGATTCCTACAGGGACTGGGGAACAGCCCCAGCATTTT
CASSGIPTGTGEQPQHF
>NA|12|few|TRBJ1-2|TRBV28
TGTGCCAGCAGTCCCCTTTACTATGGCTACACCTTC
CASSPLYYGYTF
>TRBD2|16|NA|TRBJ2-1|TRBV5-6
TGTGCCAGCAGCTATAGCGGGACGAGCTCCTACAATGAGCAGTTCTTC
CASSYSGTSSYNEQFF
>NA|14|NA|TRBJ2-1|TRBV28
TGTGCCAGCGGGGGCAGGGGCTCCTACAATGAGCAGTTCTTC
CASGGRGSYNEQFF
>TRBD2|16|NA|TRBJ2-7|TRBV6-5
TGTGCCAGCAGTTCCCCTTCGACTAGCGGGGGCTACGAGCAGTACTTC
CASSSPSTSGGYEQYF
>NA|16|NA|TRBJ2-7|TRBV7-6
TGTGCCAGCAGCTTAACCCTAAGGACGGACTCCTACGAGCAGTACTTC
CASSLTLRTDSYEQYF
>TRBD2|16|NA|TRBJ2-1|TRBV7-8
TGTGCCAGCAGCTTAGAGGGACTAGTAATGAGAAATGAGCAGTTCTTC
CASSLEGLVMRNEQFF